The text below deals with one TCR beta chain. It lacks a known antigen. Base qualities are missing; no much larger clone stands one base away. These data are taken from a study of shared clonotypes between healthy human individuals (dated by TCRdb to about 2020). Study-wide context: The cohort comprised a couple of women and a few men aged 18 to 49 years. For each donor, CD4 naive and CD4 memory were each run on three plates, CD8 naive on two plates, and CD8 memory on one plate. Blood TCR repertoires of a handful of healthy adults were deeply sequenced to estimate repertoire size and the extent of clonotype sharing between individuals. Leukapheresis yielded between about 0.9 and 8.9 billion PBMCs per donor. To increase sequencing depth and limit assay-specific biases, TCR repertoire library preparation and sequencing were carried out by different laboratories using diverse techniques. Beyond this particular receptor, the publication reports: Rarefaction of sorted-subset datasets indicated incomplete sequencing despite the large sequencing depth. Sampling was restricted to blood, and TCR repertoires in tissue are likely to differ from TCR repertoires in blood. Estimated clonotype richness was generally larger for naive than for memory subsets. Compared with non-shared clonotypes, the clonotypes found in all four sorted-subset donors had higher generation probabilities. Pairwise subsampling led to the expectation that sequencing depth would affect the degree of clonotype sharing among donors. The genetic and exposure-history diversity represented was limited by the small number of donors. When a handful of donors were compared, the shared fraction of clonotypes was roughly 4.8% for naive CD4, less than 4% for naive CD8, 2.3% for memory CD4, and less than 0.45% for memory CD8.

The donors were healthy, HIV-negative adults who had no recently reported acute infections or vaccinations. Every donor was a Caucasian adult living in Nashville, Tennessee, USA. CD4+ T cells were enriched through magnetic negative selection, after which naive cells were positively selected on CD45RA and the remaining negative fraction served as the memory subset. Blood was collected by leukapheresis, and PBMCs were isolated by Ficoll-Histopaque density gradient centrifugation and then cryopreserved in liquid nitrogen vapor phase. Analytical flow cytometry was used to check the purity and quantity of each magnetically sorted T cell population. Genomic DNA was isolated from every sorted fraction and measured by UV absorbance on a Nanodrop 2000c. TCR CDR3 regions were amplified from genomic DNA by multiplex PCR using the deep immunoSEQ assay. Extracted genomic DNA from each cell subset was spread evenly across all wells of several immunoSEQ 96-well plates, with each plate serving as a replicate. Each replicate PCR for sorted subsets received about 0.2 ug genomic DNA, equal to about 30,000 T cell genomes. Purified libraries were measured with a Qubit 3.0 fluorometer, size-checked on a Bioanalyzer 2100, and measured again with the KAPA Library Quantification kit. Every immunoSEQ 96-well plate was sequenced on a separate single-read 150-cycle Illumina NextSeq 550 flow cell. Per the source publication's procedure: Because the immunoSEQ output held only junctional sequences and lacked quality scores, the filtering could not match the filtering applied to full-length reads. Sequences were annotated with PyIR, a Python wrapper for IgBLAST v1.9, using IMGT germline references to assign V/J genes and CDR3. Reads were removed for weak V/J assignments (E-value above 1e-6), missing CDR3, stop codons, out-of-frame junctions, or ambiguous translated residues. A V3J clonotype was defined by an identical inferred V gene, J gene, and CDR3 amino acid sequence. The percentage overlap between two repertoires was calculated by dividing the number of shared unique clonotypes by the size of the smaller repertoire. Three approaches were used to assess repertoire richness: RTK rarefaction, the Chao1 estimator, and Recon v2.1 estimates of unobserved clonotypes. OLGA was used to compute generation probabilities for all TCRbeta clonotypes that the gDNA method yielded from a handful of donors. TCRdb limited this immuneACCESS table to in-frame rearrangements with V and J called. A share of clones is missing; checked studies link under half to unresolved V genes, and the rest is unexplained. The V and J calls and clone size are taken from that table; D and trimming were inferred from the DNA. Within this sample are about 990,000 clones, with 75% to 80% of them counted one time only. The biggest ten clones account for roughly 0.61% of the sample.

From cysteine to phenylalanine, the CDR3 is 16 amino acids long. Just CDR3 DNA is preserved here, 48 bases in frame from base 1. The germline ends are 12 bases apart after V is trimmed by 3 bases and J by 0 bases. The germline V gene encodes CDR1 LGHNA and CDR2 YSLEER. The chain is encoded by TRBV4-3 joined to TRBJ2-1; perhaps TRBD2 is the D gene, with 6 bases matching. Sequencing was done on a sample of memory CD4+ T cells from PBMCs. The sample's cell subset or site, from its label and the paper: CD45RA-negative fraction. This TCR derives from a man younger than 35 in good health. Some clones in this sample may be carry-over from other donors' samples. CDR3 reads: CASSQELAYSYNEQFF. The bases read TGCGCCAGCAGCCAGGAACTAGCTTACTCCTACAATGAGCAGTTCTTC.